This paragraph reports one T cell receptor beta chain. The antigen is undetermined. Other nucleotide sequences from this sample produce the same CDR3. This CDR3 has 12 amino acids. V was clipped by 3 bases and J by 6 bases, with 6 bases between them. Germline assignment: CDR1 LNHDA and CDR2 SQIVND (reference sequence). The record originates from a study of shared clonotypes between healthy human individuals. Positive CCR7 selection of CD45RO-negative cells yielded the naive CD8 cells, and terminally differentiated effector memory CD45RA+ cells were excluded. Overall study findings and caveats: Shared clonotypes across all four donors exceeded non-shared ones in generation probability. Of the naive CD4 clonotypes, approximately 5% were shared across a few donors.

Some clones are missing from TCRdb's copy, which holds only in-frame ones; the method was immunoSEQ multiplex PCR. The sample contains roughly 2.1 million clones, 85% to 95% of which appear only once. This TCR derives from a man aged 18 to 29 in good health. Some clones in this sample may be carry-over from other donors' samples. The chain combines TRBV19 with TRBJ1-5, with D perhaps matching TRBD1 (5 bases). The sequenced sample was naive CD8+ T cells from PBMCs. The DNA for the CDR3 is TGTGCCAGTAGTATTGGGGGTCAGCCCCAGCATTTT. It translates to CASSIGGQPQHF.